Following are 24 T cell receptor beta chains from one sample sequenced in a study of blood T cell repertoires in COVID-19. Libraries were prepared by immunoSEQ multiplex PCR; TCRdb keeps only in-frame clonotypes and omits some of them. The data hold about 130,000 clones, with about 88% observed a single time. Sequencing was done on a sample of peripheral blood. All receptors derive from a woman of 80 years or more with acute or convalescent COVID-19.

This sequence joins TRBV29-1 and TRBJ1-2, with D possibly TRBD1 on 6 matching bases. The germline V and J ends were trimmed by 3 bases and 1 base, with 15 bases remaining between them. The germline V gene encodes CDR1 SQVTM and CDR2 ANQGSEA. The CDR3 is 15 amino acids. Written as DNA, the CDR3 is TGCAGCGTTGAGGAAAGGGGGAACCTTAACTATGGCTACACCTTC. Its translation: CSVEERGNLNYGYTF.

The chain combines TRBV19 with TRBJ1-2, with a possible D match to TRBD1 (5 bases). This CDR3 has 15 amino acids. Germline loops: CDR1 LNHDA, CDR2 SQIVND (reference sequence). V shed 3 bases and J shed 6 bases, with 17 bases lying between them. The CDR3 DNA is TGTGCCAGTAGTATGTGGGCAGGGAAGGTTGATGGCTACACCTTC. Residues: CASSMWAGKVDGYTF.

The CDR3 reads CASSHTGSNEQFF. DNA of the CDR3: TGTGCCAGCAGCCATACAGGGAGCAATGAGCAGTTCTTC. The rearrangement joins TRBV11-3 to TRBJ2-1, with a possible D match to TRBD1 (6 bases). The ends were cut back, 5 bases at V and 6 bases at J, with 11 bases in the middle. CDR3 length: 13 residues. CDR1 and CDR2 (germline): SGHNT, YENEEA.

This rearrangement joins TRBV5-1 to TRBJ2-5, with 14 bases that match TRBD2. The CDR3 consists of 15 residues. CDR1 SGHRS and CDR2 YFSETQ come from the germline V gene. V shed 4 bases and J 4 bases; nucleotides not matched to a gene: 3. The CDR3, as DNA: TGCGCCAGCAGCGTGGGGACTAGCGGGGGAGAGACCCAGTACTTC. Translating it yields CASSVGTSGGETQYF. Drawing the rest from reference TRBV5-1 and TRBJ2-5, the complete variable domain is KAGVTQTPRYLIKTRGQQVTLSCSPISGHRSVSWYQQTPGQGLQFLFEYFSETQRNKGNFPGRFSGRQFSNSRSEMNVSTLELGDSALYLCASSVGTSGGETQYFGPGTRLLVL.

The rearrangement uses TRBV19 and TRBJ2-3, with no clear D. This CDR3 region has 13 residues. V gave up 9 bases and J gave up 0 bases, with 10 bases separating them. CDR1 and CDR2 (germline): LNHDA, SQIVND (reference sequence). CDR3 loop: CASSTTSTDTQYF. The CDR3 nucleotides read TGTGCCAGCTCAACGACAAGCACAGATACGCAGTATTTT.

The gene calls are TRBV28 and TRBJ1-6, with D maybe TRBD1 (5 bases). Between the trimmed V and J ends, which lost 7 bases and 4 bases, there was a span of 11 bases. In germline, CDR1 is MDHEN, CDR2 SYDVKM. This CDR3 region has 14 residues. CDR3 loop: CASTGAAYNSPLHF. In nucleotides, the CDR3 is TGTGCCAGCACTGGGGCAGCTTATAATTCACCCCTCCACTTT.

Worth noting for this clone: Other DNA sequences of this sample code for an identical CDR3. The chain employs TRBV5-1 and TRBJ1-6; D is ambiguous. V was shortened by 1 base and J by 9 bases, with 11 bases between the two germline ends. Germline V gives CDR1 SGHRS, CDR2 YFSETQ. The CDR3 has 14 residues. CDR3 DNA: TGCGCCAGCAGCTTGCAGAGGAATAGTTCACCCCTCCACTTT. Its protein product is CASSLQRNSSPLHF.

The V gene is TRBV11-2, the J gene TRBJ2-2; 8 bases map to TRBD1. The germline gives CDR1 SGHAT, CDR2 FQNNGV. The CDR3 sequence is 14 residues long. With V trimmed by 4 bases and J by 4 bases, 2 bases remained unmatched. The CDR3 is CASSWGQVTGELFF. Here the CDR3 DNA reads TGTGCCAGCAGCTGGGGACAGGTCACCGGGGAGCTGTTTTTT.

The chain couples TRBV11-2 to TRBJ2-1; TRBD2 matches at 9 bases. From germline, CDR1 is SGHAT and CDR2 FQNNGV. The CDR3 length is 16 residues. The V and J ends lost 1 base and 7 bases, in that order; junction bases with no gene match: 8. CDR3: CASSLVPGLAANEQFF. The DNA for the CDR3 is TGTGCCAGCAGCTTAGTACCGGGACTAGCAGCTAATGAGCAGTTCTTC.

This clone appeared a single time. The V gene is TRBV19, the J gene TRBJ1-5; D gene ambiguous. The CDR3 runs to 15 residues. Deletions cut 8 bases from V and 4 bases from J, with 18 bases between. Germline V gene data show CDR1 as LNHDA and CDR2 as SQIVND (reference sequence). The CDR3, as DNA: TGTGCCAGTCGAGAGCGAGGCAGTGTAAATCAGCCCCAGCATTTT. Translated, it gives CASRERGSVNQPQHF.

CDR3 region: CASSWRDQPQHF. As DNA, the CDR3 is TGTGCCAGTAGTTGGAGGGATCAGCCCCAGCATTTT. This sequence joins TRBV19 and TRBJ1-5; D gene unclear. The CDR3 spans 12 residues. Germline assignment: CDR1 LNHDA and CDR2 SQIVND (reference sequence). V lost 5 bases to trimming and J lost 5 bases, with 7 bases between them.

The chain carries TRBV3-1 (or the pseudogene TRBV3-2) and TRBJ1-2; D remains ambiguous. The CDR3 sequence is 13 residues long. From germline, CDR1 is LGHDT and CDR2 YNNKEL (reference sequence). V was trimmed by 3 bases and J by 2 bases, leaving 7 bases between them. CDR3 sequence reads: CASSQSGNYGYTF. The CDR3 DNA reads TGTGCCAGCAGCCAGTCAGGAAACTATGGCTACACCTTC.

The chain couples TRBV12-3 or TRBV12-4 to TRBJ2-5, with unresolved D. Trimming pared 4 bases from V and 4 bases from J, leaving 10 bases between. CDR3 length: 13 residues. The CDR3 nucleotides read TGTGCCAGCAGTTCCCGGGTGGGAGAGACCCAGTACTTC. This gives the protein CASSSRVGETQYF.

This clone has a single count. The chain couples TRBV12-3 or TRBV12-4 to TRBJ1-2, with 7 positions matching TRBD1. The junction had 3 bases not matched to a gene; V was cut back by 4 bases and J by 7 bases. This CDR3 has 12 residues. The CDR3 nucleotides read TGTGCCAGCAGTTCGACAGGGCTTGGCTACACCTTC. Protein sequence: CASSSTGLGYTF.

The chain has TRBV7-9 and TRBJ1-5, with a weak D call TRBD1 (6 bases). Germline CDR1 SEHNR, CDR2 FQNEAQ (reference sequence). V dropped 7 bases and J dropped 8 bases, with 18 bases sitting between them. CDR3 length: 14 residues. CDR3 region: CASTKDSEFEPQHF. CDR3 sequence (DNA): TGTGCCAGCACCAAGGACAGTGAATTCGAGCCCCAGCATTTT. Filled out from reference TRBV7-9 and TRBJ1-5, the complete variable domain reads DTGVSQNPRHKITKRGQNVTFRCDPISEHNRLYWYRQTLGQGPEFLTYFQNEAQLEKSRLLSDRFSAERPKGSFSTLEIQRTEQGDSAMYLCASTKDSEFEPQHFGDGTRLSIL.

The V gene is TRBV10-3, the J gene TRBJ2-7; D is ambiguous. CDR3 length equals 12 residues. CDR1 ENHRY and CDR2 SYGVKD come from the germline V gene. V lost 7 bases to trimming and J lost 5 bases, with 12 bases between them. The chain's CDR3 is CAIMGSPHEQYF. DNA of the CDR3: TGTGCCATCATGGGTAGCCCCCACGAGCAGTACTTC.

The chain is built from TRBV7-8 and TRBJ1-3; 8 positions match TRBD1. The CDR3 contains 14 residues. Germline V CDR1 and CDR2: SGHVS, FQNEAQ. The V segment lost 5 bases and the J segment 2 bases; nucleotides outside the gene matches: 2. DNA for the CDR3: TGTGCCAGCAGCCCGGGACAGGCTGGAAACACCATATATTTT. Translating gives CASSPGQAGNTIYF. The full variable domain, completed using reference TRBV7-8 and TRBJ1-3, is GAGVSQSPRYKVAKRGQDVALRCDPISGHVSLFWYQQALGQGPEFLTYFQNEAQLDKSGLPSDRFFAERPEGSVSTLKIQRTQQEDSAVYLCASSPGQAGNTIYFGEGSWLTVV.

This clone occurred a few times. CDR3 nucleotide sequence: TGTGCCAGCAGTGAAGCGGGACAGCAGGGCTATGGCTACACCTTC. Encoded protein: CASSEAGQQGYGYTF. The chain carries TRBV6-1 and TRBJ1-2; 7 bases fit TRBD1. Unmatched junction bases numbered 5, after V lost 0 bases and J lost 4 bases. In germline, CDR1 is MNHNS, CDR2 SASEGT. This CDR3 comprises 15 residues.

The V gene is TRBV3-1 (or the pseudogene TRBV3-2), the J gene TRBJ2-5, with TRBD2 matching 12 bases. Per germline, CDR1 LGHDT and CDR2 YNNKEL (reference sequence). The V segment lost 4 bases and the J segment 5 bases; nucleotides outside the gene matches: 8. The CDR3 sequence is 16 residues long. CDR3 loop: CASSPGLAGGRETQYF. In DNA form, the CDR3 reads TGTGCCAGCAGCCCCGGTCTAGCGGGGGGGCGGGAGACCCAGTACTTC.

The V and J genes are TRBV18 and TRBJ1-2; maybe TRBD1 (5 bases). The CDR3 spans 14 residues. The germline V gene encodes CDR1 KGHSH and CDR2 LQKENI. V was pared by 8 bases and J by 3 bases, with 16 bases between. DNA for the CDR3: TGTGCCAGCCGGGGGTATCCTCAAGACTATGGCTACACCTTC. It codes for CASRGYPQDYGYTF.

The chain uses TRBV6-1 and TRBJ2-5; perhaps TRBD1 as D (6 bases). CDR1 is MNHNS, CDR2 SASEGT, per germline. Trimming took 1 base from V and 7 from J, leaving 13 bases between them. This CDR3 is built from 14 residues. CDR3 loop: CASSEETGPGTQYF. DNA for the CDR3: TGTGCCAGCAGTGAAGAGACAGGCCCGGGGACCCAGTACTTC.

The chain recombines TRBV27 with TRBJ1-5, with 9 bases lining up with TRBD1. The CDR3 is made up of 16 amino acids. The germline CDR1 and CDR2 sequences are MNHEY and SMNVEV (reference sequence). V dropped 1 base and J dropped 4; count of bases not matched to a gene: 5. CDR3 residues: CASSLWLGQGNQPQHF. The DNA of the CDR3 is TGTGCCAGCAGTTTATGGCTGGGACAGGGTAATCAGCCCCAGCATTTT.

This CDR3 is CASSAGVDQPQHF. The CDR3 nucleotides read TGTGCCAGCAGCGCGGGGGTGGATCAGCCCCAGCATTTT. V gene TRBV9 combines with J gene TRBJ1-5; possibly TRBD1 for D (5 bases). This CDR3 contains 13 residues. The V end lost 3 bases, the J end lost 5 bases, and 9 bases lay between the germline ends. Per germline, CDR1 SGDLS and CDR2 YYNGEE.

The CDR3 nucleotides are TGTGCCAGCAGCTTAGAACAGGGCCCCTACGAGCAGTACTTC. Translated: CASSLEQGPYEQYF. The chain joins TRBV11-2 to TRBJ2-7, with D possibly TRBD1 on 6 matching bases. The CDR3 covers 14 residues. CDR1 is SGHAT, CDR2 FQNNGV, per germline. Trimming stripped 0 bases from V and 2 bases from J, with 8 bases between.